This T cell receptor beta chain was captured in a study of control samples from healthy donors and cancer patients. Trimming took off 9 bases at V and 0 bases at J, with 12 bases between the two ends. CDR1 and CDR2 (germline): MDHEN, SYDVKM. This CDR3 has 14 residues. Profiled with immunoSEQ multiplex PCR; TCRdb holds only in-frame clones, not every one. The sample gives about 85,000 clones, 70% to 90% of which show up once; 7.5% to 8% is in the top ten. Sample: blood. The chain carries TRBV28 and TRBJ1-5; perhaps TRBD1 as D (6 bases). This clonotype was sampled from a woman aged 60-70 years in good health. DNA of the CDR3: TGTGCCAGTTCGCAGGGGACTAGCAATCAGCCCCAGCATTTT. Amino acids: CASSQGTSNQPQHF.